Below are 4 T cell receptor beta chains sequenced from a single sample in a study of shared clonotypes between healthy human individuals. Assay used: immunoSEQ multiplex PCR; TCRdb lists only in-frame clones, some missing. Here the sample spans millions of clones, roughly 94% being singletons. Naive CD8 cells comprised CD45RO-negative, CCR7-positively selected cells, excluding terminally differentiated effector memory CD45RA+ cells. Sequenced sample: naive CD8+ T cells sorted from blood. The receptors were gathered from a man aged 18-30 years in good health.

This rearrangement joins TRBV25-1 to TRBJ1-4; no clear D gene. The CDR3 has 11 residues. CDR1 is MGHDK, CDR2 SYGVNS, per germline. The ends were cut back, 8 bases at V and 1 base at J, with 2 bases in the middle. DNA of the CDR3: TGTGCCAGCGGAACTAATGAAAAACTGTTTTTT. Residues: CASGTNEKLFF.

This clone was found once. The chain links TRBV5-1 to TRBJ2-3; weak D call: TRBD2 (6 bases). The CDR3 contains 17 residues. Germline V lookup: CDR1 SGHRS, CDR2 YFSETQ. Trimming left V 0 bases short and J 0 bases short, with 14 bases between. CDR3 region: CASSLVVREGSTDTQYF. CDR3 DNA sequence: TGCGCCAGCAGCTTGGTCGTGCGGGAAGGGAGCACAGATACGCAGTATTTT.

The CDR3 nucleotides read TGTGCCATCAGTGAGGGACTGTTCTACGAGCAGTACTTC. It yields the protein CAISEGLFYEQYF. V is TRBV10-3 and J is TRBJ2-7; tentatively, D is TRBD2 (5 bases). Germline V CDR1 and CDR2: ENHRY, SYGVKD. The CDR3 is made up of 13 amino acids. Trimming left V 2 bases short and J 3 bases short, with 8 bases between.

Here the CDR3 reads CAWRGGRKLFF. The CDR3 DNA follows: TGTGCCTGGAGGGGGGGTAGAAAACTGTTTTTT. The rearrangement links TRBV30 to TRBJ1-4; D perhaps matches TRBD1 (5 bases). Trimming removed 3 bases from V and 10 bases from J, with 9 bases in between. Germline loops: CDR1 GTSNPN, CDR2 SVGIG (reference sequence). The CDR3 has 11 amino acids.